This TCR beta chain was identified in a study of blood T cell repertoires in COVID-19. Study summary: Acute and convalescent COVID-19 samples came from the United States, Italy and Spain. Nucleic acid was either cDNA or gDNA, and it came from T cells, B-cell-depleted T cells, or PBMCs.

Sequenced by immunoSEQ multiplex PCR; TCRdb stores in-frame clones only, minus some. The data hold over 100,000 clones, with just under 85% observed a single time. The receptor was isolated from a man in his forties with active or convalescent COVID-19. What was sequenced was peripheral blood.

CDR3 coding DNA: TGTGCCAGCAGCCAGGACAGGGTGAACACTGAAGCTTTCTTT. This codes for CASSQDRVNTEAFF. The J gene is TRBJ1-1, the V gene TRBV5-4, with 8 bases fitting TRBD1. Germline lookup yields CDR1 SGHNT and CDR2 YYREEE (reference sequence). CDR3 size: 14 residues. Trimming at V came to 4 bases and at J to 0 bases, leaving 2 bases not matched to a gene.